Following are 19 T cell receptor beta chains from one sample sequenced in a study of T cell responses to AZD1222 COVID-19 vaccine. The repertoire was sequenced with immunoSEQ multiplex PCR; TCRdb's copy has only in-frame clones and lacks some. The sample yields some 170,000 clones, more than 85% seen once. Specimen: peripheral blood, collected 28 days after the second AZD1222 dose. These receptors were collected from an adult who received the AZD1222 COVID-19 vaccine.

The rearrangement links TRBV19 to TRBJ1-6, with D unresolved. The V gene lost 9 bases and the J gene lost 6 bases, with 18 bases spanning the gap. CDR1 is LNHDA, CDR2 SQIVND, per germline (reference sequence). This CDR3 has 15 amino acids. The CDR3 coding sequence is TGTGCCAGCAACCTCCTTCCCGGGTCTAATTCACCCCTCCACTTT. As protein: CASNLLPGSNSPLHF.

This chain joins TRBV6-6 and TRBJ2-5; D remains ambiguous. Trimming removed 0 bases from V and 4 bases from J, with 6 bases in between. This CDR3 contains 13 residues. The germline gives CDR1 MNHNY, CDR2 SVGAGI (reference sequence). The CDR3 DNA is TGTGCCAGCAGTTACTCGATCGTAGAGACCCAGTACTTC. Residues: CASSYSIVETQYF.

CDR3 DNA sequence: TGCGCCAGCAGCCTAGGACATAATGGCTACACCTTC. It yields the protein CASSLGHNGYTF. This chain connects TRBV5-1 to TRBJ1-2; D is possibly TRBD1 (5 bases). The CDR3 runs 12 residues. Deletions cut 4 bases from V and 6 bases from J, with 10 bases between. From germline, CDR1 is SGHRS and CDR2 YFSETQ.

The rearrangement uses TRBV3-1 (or the pseudogene TRBV3-2) and TRBJ1-6, with 8 nucleotides matching TRBD1. The V gene's germline CDR1 is LGHDT and CDR2 YNNKEL (reference sequence). The junction had 6 bases not matched to a gene; V was cut back by 5 bases and J by 0 bases. This CDR3 is 17 amino acids long. The CDR3 is CASSATGGSSYNSPLHF. The CDR3 DNA reads as TGTGCCAGCAGCGCAACAGGGGGGAGCTCCTATAATTCACCCCTCCACTTT.

This clone was found once. The chain recombines TRBV9 with TRBJ2-3; TRBD1 might be the D (6 bases). Germline V lookup: CDR1 SGDLS, CDR2 YYNGEE. This CDR3 comprises 15 residues. Trimming stripped 0 bases from V and 0 bases from J, with 8 bases between. The CDR3 DNA reads as TGTGCCAGCAGCGTAGAGGGGGTGAGCACAGATACGCAGTATTTT. Translating it yields CASSVEGVSTDTQYF.

The table lists this clone with a few counts. The genes are TRBV6-5 and TRBJ1-5; the match to TRBD1 covers 8 bases. CDR1 is MNHEY and CDR2 is SVGAGI in the germline V gene. The V and J ends lost 5 bases and 7 bases, in that order; junction bases with no gene match: 7. This CDR3 has 14 amino acids. The CDR3, as DNA: TGTGCCAGCAGTCCAACGGACAGGGCCCAGCCCCAGCATTTT. Amino acid sequence: CASSPTDRAQPQHF.

This clone was seen once. The V gene is TRBV7-9, the J gene TRBJ1-1, with D possibly TRBD1 on 5 matching bases. Germline CDR1 and CDR2: SEHNR and FQNEAQ (reference sequence). V was clipped by 0 bases and J by 7 bases, with 12 bases between them. CDR3 length equals 14 residues. The CDR3 DNA reads TGTGCCAGCAGCTTAGCGTCATTGGGGGGTGAAGCTTTCTTT. Residues: CASSLASLGGEAFF.

The J gene is TRBJ2-1, the V gene TRBV27, with a possible D match to TRBD2 (6 bases). Germline CDR1 is MNHEY and CDR2 is SMNVEV (reference sequence). The CDR3 covers 17 residues. Trimming stripped 8 bases from V and 5 bases from J, with 25 bases between. CDR3 region: CASRPMRDGGGHNEQFF. In DNA form, the CDR3 reads TGTGCCAGCCGCCCCATGCGGGATGGGGGTGGACACAATGAGCAGTTCTTC.

The chain combines TRBV4-1 with TRBJ1-2; TRBD1 aligns across 7 bases. V lost 1 base to trimming and J lost 0 bases; unmatched junction nucleotides: 5. Germline loops: CDR1 MGHRA, CDR2 YSYEKL. This CDR3 spans 16 amino acids. The CDR3 spells CASSQGGTVANYGYTF. CDR3 bases: TGCGCCAGCAGCCAAGGCGGGACAGTAGCTAACTATGGCTACACCTTC.

The J gene is TRBJ1-1, the V gene TRBV29-1; 9 bases map to TRBD1. V dropped 4 bases and J dropped 5; count of bases not matched to a gene: 11. The V gene's germline CDR1 is SQVTM and CDR2 ANQGSEA. The CDR3 sequence is 15 residues long. The CDR3, as DNA: TGCAGCGTTGGCCCGCAAGGGACAGGGCGGACTGAAGCTTTCTTT. Its protein product is CSVGPQGTGRTEAFF.

V gene TRBV5-5 combines with J gene TRBJ1-5; D unclear. The V end was cut by 5 bases, the J end by 0 bases, with 15 bases between. Germline CDR1 SGHKS, CDR2 YYEKEE (reference sequence). This CDR3 spans 16 amino acids. DNA for the CDR3: TGTGCCAGCAGACCAGACACTTCCTTTAGCAATCAGCCCCAGCATTTT. This sequence encodes CASRPDTSFSNQPQHF. Complete variable domain (other parts from reference TRBV5-5 and TRBJ1-5): DAGVTQSPTHLIKTRGQQVTLRCSPISGHKSVSWYQQVLGQGPQFIFQYYEKEERGRGNFPDRFSARQFPNYSSELNVNALLLGDSALYLCASRPDTSFSNQPQHFGDGTRLSIL.

In DNA, the CDR3 is TGTGCCACCAGTGACCCCGGACTATCAGATACGCAGTATTTT. This translates into CATSDPGLSDTQYF. This chain joins TRBV24-1 and TRBJ2-3, with D tentatively TRBD2 (6 bases). V was pared by 4 bases and J by 4 bases, with 11 bases between. In germline, CDR1 is KGHDR, CDR2 SFDVKD. CDR3 length: 14 residues.

This clone was observed a handful of times. This chain links TRBV27 with TRBJ2-2; 8 nucleotides match TRBD1. V lost 4 bases, J lost 1 base, and 5 bases stayed unmatched. The CDR3 is made up of 16 amino acids. Germline CDR1 is MNHEY and CDR2 is SMNVEV (reference sequence). CDR3 sequence: CASSSSGTGNTGELFF. The CDR3 nucleotides are TGTGCCAGCAGTTCCTCTGGGACAGGGAACACCGGGGAGCTGTTTTTT.

The gene calls are TRBV7-3 and TRBJ2-1; D uncertain. Deletions cut 2 bases from V and 5 bases from J, with 10 bases between. Per germline, CDR1 SGHTA and CDR2 FQGTGA. The CDR3 consists of 14 residues. The CDR3 spells CASSLGGSNNEQFF. The CDR3 DNA follows: TGTGCCAGCAGCTTAGGCGGAAGCAACAATGAGCAGTTCTTC.

The table lists this clone with a count of one. The chain is built from TRBV11-2 and TRBJ2-7, with TRBD2 matching over 10 bases. Trimming took 5 bases from V and 5 from J; bases not matched to a gene: 15. This CDR3 comprises 17 residues. Germline values: CDR1 SGHAT, CDR2 FQNNGV. The CDR3 region is CASSPGTGAGGSHEQYF. In nucleotides, the CDR3 is TGTGCCAGCAGCCCCGGTACAGGAGCGGGAGGGAGCCACGAGCAGTACTTC.

The CDR3: CASSQGYEQYF. The DNA for the CDR3 is TGTGCCAGTAGTCAAGGGTACGAGCAGTACTTC. The chain is built from TRBV19 and TRBJ2-7; D is unresolved. Between the trimmed V and J ends, which lost 5 bases and 4 bases, there was a span of 6 bases. CDR1 LNHDA and CDR2 SQIVND come from the germline V gene (reference sequence). This CDR3 spans 11 amino acids.

The chain carries TRBV5-8 and TRBJ2-1; TRBD2 agrees at 13 bases. This CDR3 has 16 amino acids. V was pared by 3 bases and J by 9 bases, with 9 bases of the junction left unmatched. Germline-derived CDR1 and CDR2 are SGHTS and YDEGEE. In DNA form, the CDR3 reads TGTGCCAGCAGCTCTGGCGGACTAGCGGGGGTTGCTGAGCAGTTCTTC. Amino acid sequence: CASSSGGLAGVAEQFF. Variable domain in full (rest from reference TRBV5-8 and TRBJ2-1): EAGVTQSPTHLIKTRGQQATLRCSPISGHTSVYWYQQALGLGLQFLLWYDEGEERNRGNFPPRFSGRQFPNYSSELNVNALELEDSALYLCASSSGGLAGVAEQFFGPGTRLTVL.

V gene TRBV19 combines with J gene TRBJ1-3, with TRBD1 matching over 7 bases. The ends lost 4 bases at V and 3 bases at J; junction bases unmatched: 9. Germline-derived CDR1 and CDR2 are LNHDA and SQIVND (reference sequence). The CDR3 runs to 16 residues. DNA of the CDR3: TGTGCCAGTAGTAAGTACCCCGGGACAGATGGAAACACCATATATTTT. It encodes CASSKYPGTDGNTIYF.

The chain links TRBV6-2 or TRBV6-3 to TRBJ1-5; D not resolved. The CDR3 length is 18 residues. V lost 2 bases, J lost 1 base, and 18 bases lay in between. Germline CDR1 MNHEY, CDR2 SVGEGT. The CDR3 region is CASSYHVERLWSNQPQHF. For the CDR3, the DNA is TGTGCCAGCAGTTACCACGTAGAAAGGCTTTGGAGCAATCAGCCCCAGCATTTT.